The 10 T cell receptor beta chains below come from one sample, sequenced in a study of OX40 agonist ivuxolimab in advanced cancers. Profiling relied on immunoSEQ multiplex PCR, and the TCRdb table lists in-frame clones only, not all of them. Among approximately 68,000 clones listed, roughly 90% were seen once. The source material was CD4+ or CD8+ T cells sorted from blood, sampled in a trial of the OX40 agonist ivuxolimab. Every receptor here comes from an adult with an advanced solid tumor such as melanoma, head and neck, liver or kidney cancer.

This chain connects TRBV14 to TRBJ2-7; a weak D match, TRBD1 (6 bases). CDR1 and CDR2 (germline): SGHDN, FVKESK. With 3 bases removed from V and 0 bases from J, the gap between germline ends came to 12 bases. The CDR3 runs to 15 residues. CDR3: CASSQVGASSYEQYF. CDR3 nucleotide sequence: TGTGCCAGCAGCCAGGTGGGGGCAAGCTCCTACGAGCAGTACTTC.

This sequence joins TRBV6-4 and TRBJ2-1; D is possibly TRBD2 (6 bases). The length of the CDR3 is 14 residues. The ends were cut back, 0 bases at V and 6 bases at J, with 9 bases in the middle. Germline CDR1 is MRHNA and CDR2 is SNTAGT. The CDR3 is CASSDSRLGNEQFF. In DNA form, the CDR3 reads TGTGCCAGCAGTGACTCGAGACTAGGCAATGAGCAGTTCTTC.

The V gene is TRBV6-5, the J gene TRBJ1-4; 8 bases are a match to TRBD1. There are 14 residues in the CDR3. CDR1 MNHEY and CDR2 SVGAGI come from the germline V gene. The V segment lost 6 bases and the J segment 2 bases; nucleotides outside the gene matches: 2. The DNA for the CDR3 is TGTGCCAGCAGGCGACAGGGGACTAATGAAAAACTGTTTTTT. Protein: CASRRQGTNEKLFF.

The chain recombines TRBV27 with TRBJ1-5, with D maybe TRBD1 (5 bases). V lost 3 bases and J 5 bases, leaving 8 bases between the germline ends. This CDR3 is 13 amino acids long. Germline V lookup: CDR1 MNHEY, CDR2 SMNVEV (reference sequence). The CDR3 bases are TGTGCCAGCAGTTTGGTGGGGGATCAGCCCCAGCATTTT. Translation: CASSLVGDQPQHF.

The chain uses TRBV7-6 and TRBJ2-7; D unclear. CDR1 SGHVS and CDR2 FNYEAQ come from the germline V gene. This CDR3 is 11 amino acids long. Deletions cut 3 bases from V and 7 bases from J, with 7 bases between. The CDR3, as DNA: TGTGCCAGCAGCTTTGGCGCGGAGCAGTACTTC. It encodes CASSFGAEQYF.

V usage is TRBV13 and J usage is TRBJ1-3, with D tentatively TRBD1 (6 bases). CDR3 length equals 15 residues. Germline CDR1 reads PRHDT; CDR2 reads FYEKMQ (reference sequence). Trimming cost V 5 bases and J 0 bases, with 11 bases left between them. The CDR3 spells CASSGDTSSGNTIYF. DNA for the CDR3: TGTGCCAGCAGCGGGGACACGAGCTCTGGAAACACCATATATTTT.

The CDR3, as DNA: TGTGCCAGCAGCCCTCCCGCAGGGGTAACCGGGGAGCTGTTTTTT. Amino acid sequence: CASSPPAGVTGELFF. This chain uses TRBV7-6 with TRBJ2-2, with D maybe TRBD1 (6 bases). Germline-derived CDR1 and CDR2 are SGHVS and FNYEAQ. Trimming removed 5 bases at V and 5 bases at J, with 15 bases between. The CDR3 is made up of 15 amino acids.

The chain recombines TRBV11-3 with TRBJ1-2; TRBD1 matches at 7 bases. CDR3 length: 14 residues. The J segment lost 3 bases and the V segment lost 1 base, leaving 2 bases of the junction unmatched. The germline V gene encodes CDR1 SGHNT and CDR2 YENEEA. This chain's CDR3 is CASSLGGQHYGYTF. The CDR3 DNA reads TGTGCCAGCAGCTTAGGGGGACAGCACTATGGCTACACCTTC.

The rearrangement links TRBV7-8 to TRBJ2-3, with 9 bases identical to TRBD2. Per the germline V gene, CDR1 is SGHVS and CDR2 is FQNEAQ. After removal of 1 base from V and 6 bases from J, the junction contained 5 bases not matched to a gene. The CDR3 is made up of 15 amino acids. CDR3 loop: CASSLEAGGPDTQYF. CDR3 sequence (DNA): TGTGCCAGCAGCTTAGAAGCGGGGGGCCCGGATACGCAGTATTTT.

This clone was counted between two and nine times. The CDR3 is CASSPEQAYGYTF. The CDR3 coding sequence is TGTGCCAGCAGCCCTGAACAGGCCTATGGCTACACCTTC. The chain employs TRBV11-2 and TRBJ1-2, with D tentatively TRBD1 (5 bases). Germline V gene lookup returns CDR1 SGHAT and CDR2 FQNNGV. V lost 5 bases, J lost 4 bases, and 11 bases lay in between. CDR3 length: 13 residues.